The entry below describes one TCR beta chain. Both 60 Vbeta primers and 13 Jbeta primers went into the PCR. Some clones are missing from TCRdb's copy, which holds only in-frame ones; the method was immunoSEQ multiplex PCR. This table holds some 120,000 clones, roughly four fifths found once. The source of the sample is a study of cytomegalovirus exposure and HLA in healthy donors. The V gene's germline CDR1 is SNHLY and CDR2 FYNNEI. V dropped 4 bases and J dropped 8 bases, with 11 bases sitting between them. This CDR3 contains 12 residues. Source material: PBMCs. The TCR comes from a woman aged 40 to 50 in good health and CMV-seronegative. The V call is TRBV2, the J call TRBJ1-1; D uncertain. The CDR3 region is CASSGKSGEAFF. CDR3 DNA sequence: TGTGCCAGCAGTGGTAAGAGCGGAGAAGCTTTCTTT.